Each of the 7 T cell receptor beta chains below was sequenced from the same sample in a study of blood T cell repertoires in COVID-19. Sequencing used immunoSEQ multiplex PCR; TCRdb keeps in-frame clones, though not all of them. The sample lists 90,000 to 100,000 clones, 75% to 90% occurring once. Sequencing was performed on peripheral blood. The origin of the receptors is a man aged 60 to 75 with COVID-19, enrolled during active disease.

The rearrangement joins TRBV4-1 to TRBJ2-3, with TRBD2 matching 8 bases. The CDR3 contains 16 residues. Germline CDR1 is MGHRA and CDR2 is YSYEKL. J was trimmed by 4 bases and V by 0 bases; bases with no gene match: 6. The chain's CDR3 is CASSQDSGGDADTQYF. The CDR3 DNA reads TGCGCCAGCAGCCAAGACTCCGGGGGGGACGCAGATACGCAGTATTTT.

The genes are TRBV11-3 and TRBJ2-3, with TRBD1 matching over 8 bases. Germline V gene lookup returns CDR1 SGHNT and CDR2 YENEEA. V dropped 5 bases and J dropped 8; count of bases not matched to a gene: 6. This CDR3 contains 13 residues. DNA for the CDR3: TGTGCCAGCAGCCCGACAGGGGACCTTACGCAGTATTTT. Translating gives CASSPTGDLTQYF.

This chain uses TRBV15 with TRBJ2-2, with 7 bases aligning to TRBD1. The germline gives CDR1 LNHNV, CDR2 YYDKDF (reference sequence). Trimming cost V 3 bases and J 8 bases; bases outside gene matches: 12. This CDR3 has 16 residues. CDR3 sequence reads: CATSRPGTEHRGELFF. The CDR3 DNA reads TGTGCCACCAGCAGGCCCGGGACAGAACATCGGGGGGAGCTGTTTTTT.

The chain combines TRBV7-2 with TRBJ2-1; 9 bases are shared with TRBD2. V shed 5 bases and J 4 bases; nucleotides not matched to a gene: 6. The CDR3 consists of 15 residues. Per the germline V gene, CDR1 is SGHTA and CDR2 is FQGNSA. In DNA form, the CDR3 reads TGTGCCAGCAGCGCGACTAGCGGAAGATACAATGAGCAGTTCTTC. Protein: CASSATSGRYNEQFF.

The CDR3 nucleotides are TGTGCCAGCAGTTATAAAGCTAGGGGTATAGCTTTCTTT. This gives the protein CASSYKARGIAFF. The chain employs TRBV6-5 and TRBJ1-1; possibly TRBD1 for D (5 bases). V was pared by 3 bases and J by 10 bases, with 15 bases between. Looked up from germline, CDR1 is MNHEY and CDR2 is SVGAGI. CDR3 length equals 13 residues.

The chain uses TRBV7-9 and TRBJ1-5; perhaps TRBD1 as D (5 bases). The germline V gene encodes CDR1 SEHNR and CDR2 FQNEAQ (reference sequence). V was cut by 3 bases and J by 2 bases, with 8 bases left in between. CDR3 length: 14 residues. CDR3 amino acids: CASSFQGGNQPQHF. CDR3 DNA: TGTGCCAGCAGCTTCCAGGGTGGCAATCAGCCCCAGCATTTT. Full variable domain (outside the CDR3, taken from reference TRBV7-9 and TRBJ1-5): DTGVSQNPRHKITKRGQNVTFRCDPISEHNRLYWYRQTLGQGPEFLTYFQNEAQLEKSRLLSDRFSAERPKGSFSTLEIQRTEQGDSAMYLCASSFQGGNQPQHFGDGTRLSIL.

This chain joins TRBV5-1 and TRBJ2-1, with unresolved D. The CDR3 length is 14 residues. Trimming left V 0 bases short and J 6 bases short, with 10 bases between. Germline CDR1 and CDR2: SGHRS and YFSETQ. The DNA for the CDR3 is TGCGCCAGCAGCTTGGATGAGGTCCTCAATGAGCAGTTCTTC. Amino acids: CASSLDEVLNEQFF.